This is a list of T cell receptor beta chains from one sample in a study of shared clonotypes between healthy human individuals. The repertoire was sequenced with immunoSEQ multiplex PCR; TCRdb's copy has only in-frame clones and lacks some. The sample gives 1.4 million to 1.5 million clones, about 96% of which show up once; more than 0.9% is in the top ten. Specimen: naive CD4+ T cells sorted from blood. All receptors derive from a young man in good health. The CDR3 runs from the conserved cysteine through the conserved F or W. The order of the fields is D gene, V gene, J gene, clone size, CDR3 protein, CDR3 DNA. D genes are given only for firm matches. Size tells how often a clone was seen (once, few, many) or the class of an expanded clone, and some rows leave it out.

d_call: .
v_call: TRBV29-1
j_call: TRBJ1-1
clone_size: .
cdr3_aa: CSVAPRLNTEAFF
cdr3_nt: TGCAGCGTTGCACCCAGGCTGAACACTGAAGCTTTCTTT

d_call: .
v_call: TRBV10-3
j_call: TRBJ1-4
clone_size: .
cdr3_aa: CAISVSRDGSEKLFF
cdr3_nt: TGTGCCATCAGTGTTTCGAGGGACGGTAGTGAAAAACTGTTTTTT

d_call: .
v_call: TRBV18
j_call: TRBJ2-4
clone_size: .
cdr3_aa: CASSPPPAQPQYF
cdr3_nt: TGTGCCAGCTCACCACCGCCGGCGCAGCCACAGTACTTC

d_call: .
v_call: TRBV5-4
j_call: TRBJ2-5
clone_size: .
cdr3_aa: CASSLRGWYTQETQYF
cdr3_nt: TGTGCCAGCAGCTTGAGGGGCTGGTATACCCAAGAGACCCAGTACTTC

d_call: TRBD2
v_call: TRBV7-7
j_call: TRBJ2-1
clone_size: .
cdr3_aa: CASSLVGTSVYNEQFF
cdr3_nt: TGTGCTAGCAGCTTAGTTGGGACTAGCGTATACAATGAGCAGTTCTTC

d_call: .
v_call: TRBV6-5
j_call: TRBJ1-5
clone_size: .
cdr3_aa: CASKKGTSDQPQHF
cdr3_nt: TGTGCCAGCAAGAAAGGGACAAGTGATCAGCCCCAGCATTTT

d_call: .
v_call: TRBV13
j_call: TRBJ1-1
clone_size: .
cdr3_aa: CASSQRDLLMNTEAFF
cdr3_nt: TGTGCCAGCAGCCAACGGGACTTACTCATGAACACTGAAGCTTTCTTT

d_call: TRBD2
v_call: TRBV7-9
j_call: TRBJ2-7
clone_size: .
cdr3_aa: CASSRPGLTNYEQYF
cdr3_nt: TGTGCCAGCAGCCGCCCGGGACTAACAAACTACGAGCAGTACTTC

d_call: .
v_call: TRBV6-5
j_call: TRBJ2-7
clone_size: .
cdr3_aa: CASRQQGRDYEQYF
cdr3_nt: TGTGCCAGCAGACAGCAGGGTAGGGACTACGAGCAGTACTTC

d_call: .
v_call: TRBV6-5
j_call: TRBJ2-1
clone_size: .
cdr3_aa: CASSLTPYDDEQFF
cdr3_nt: TGTGCCAGCAGCCTTACCCCCTATGATGATGAGCAGTTCTTC

d_call: .
v_call: TRBV28
j_call: TRBJ1-5
clone_size: .
cdr3_aa: CASSSGDPNQPQHF
cdr3_nt: TGTGCCAGCAGTTCCGGGGACCCCAATCAGCCCCAGCATTTT

d_call: TRBD1
v_call: TRBV9
j_call: TRBJ2-1
clone_size: .
cdr3_aa: CASSSQQGAEQFF
cdr3_nt: TGTGCCAGCAGCTCCCAACAGGGGGCTGAGCAGTTCTTC

d_call: TRBD2
v_call: TRBV27
j_call: TRBJ2-2
clone_size: .
cdr3_aa: CASSREGLSTGELFF
cdr3_nt: TGTGCCAGCAGCCGGGAGGGTTTAAGCACCGGGGAGCTGTTTTTT

d_call: TRBD2
v_call: TRBV9
j_call: TRBJ2-7
clone_size: .
cdr3_aa: CASSVAGGPSYEQYF
cdr3_nt: TGTGCCAGCAGCGTAGCGGGAGGCCCCTCCTACGAGCAGTACTTC

d_call: TRBD1
v_call: TRBV19
j_call: TRBJ1-2
clone_size: .
cdr3_aa: CASSIEGTGPLRGYTF
cdr3_nt: TGTGCCAGTAGTATAGAAGGGACAGGGCCCTTACGGGGCTACACCTTC

d_call: TRBD2
v_call: TRBV5-4
j_call: TRBJ2-7
clone_size: .
cdr3_aa: CASSPSGGRGAYEQYF
cdr3_nt: TGTGCCAGCAGCCCCTCCGGCGGGAGAGGGGCCTACGAGCAGTACTTC

d_call: .
v_call: TRBV5-1
j_call: TRBJ2-7
clone_size: once
cdr3_aa: CASSLAAGIGPYEQYF
cdr3_nt: TGCGCCAGCAGCTTGGCAGCAGGGATTGGACCCTACGAGCAGTACTTC

d_call: .
v_call: TRBV6-4
j_call: TRBJ2-5
clone_size: .
cdr3_aa: CASTHRGPVGTQYF
cdr3_nt: TGTGCCAGCACCCATAGGGGACCAGTTGGGACCCAGTACTTC

d_call: .
v_call: TRBV7-9
j_call: TRBJ2-7
clone_size: .
cdr3_aa: CASSSGAYSYEQYF
cdr3_nt: TGTGCCAGCAGCTCGGGCGCCTATAGTTACGAGCAGTACTTC

d_call: TRBD2
v_call: TRBV5-1
j_call: TRBJ2-7
clone_size: .
cdr3_aa: CASSPGLAGVGEQYF
cdr3_nt: TGCGCCAGCAGCCCTGGACTAGCGGGAGTGGGCGAGCAGTACTTC

d_call: .
v_call: TRBV27
j_call: TRBJ2-2
clone_size: .
cdr3_aa: CASSFLGREPTGELFF
cdr3_nt: TGTGCCAGCAGTTTCCTGGGACGGGAGCCGACCGGGGAGCTGTTTTTT

d_call: .
v_call: TRBV5-4
j_call: TRBJ2-1
clone_size: .
cdr3_aa: CASSLSGRGEQFF
cdr3_nt: TGTGCCAGCAGCTTGAGTGGGCGTGGTGAGCAGTTCTTC

d_call: .
v_call: TRBV12-1
j_call: TRBJ2-1
clone_size: .
cdr3_aa: CASSSSGSSQNEQFF
cdr3_nt: TGTGCCAGCAGCTCGAGCGGGAGTTCACAGAATGAGCAGTTCTTC

d_call: .
v_call: TRBV27
j_call: TRBJ1-3
clone_size: .
cdr3_aa: CASSSQPTGPGSGNTIYF
cdr3_nt: TGTGCCAGCAGTTCTCAACCAACAGGGCCGGGCTCTGGAAACACCATATATTTT

d_call: .
v_call: TRBV28
j_call: TRBJ2-1
clone_size: .
cdr3_aa: CASSLVGHPRDYNEQFF
cdr3_nt: TGTGCCAGCAGTTTGGTTGGCCATCCTAGGGACTACAATGAGCAGTTCTTC

d_call: TRBD2
v_call: TRBV27
j_call: TRBJ2-1
clone_size: .
cdr3_aa: CASSPRIAGVNEQFF
cdr3_nt: TGTGCCAGCAGTCCAAGGATAGCGGGAGTTAATGAGCAGTTCTTC

d_call: TRBD1
v_call: TRBV5-5
j_call: TRBJ2-7
clone_size: .
cdr3_aa: CASSYIPGQGGYEQYF
cdr3_nt: TGTGCCAGCAGTTATATCCCGGGACAGGGGGGCTACGAGCAGTACTTC

d_call: TRBD2
v_call: TRBV5-4
j_call: TRBJ2-7
clone_size: .
cdr3_aa: CASSFDSGRATFGEQYF
cdr3_nt: TGTGCCAGCAGCTTCGATAGCGGGAGGGCTACCTTTGGGGAGCAGTACTTC

d_call: TRBD2
v_call: TRBV10-2
j_call: TRBJ2-3
clone_size: .
cdr3_aa: CASSSGLAGVSRDTQYF
cdr3_nt: TGCGCCAGCAGCTCGGGACTAGCGGGAGTAAGTAGAGATACGCAGTATTTT

d_call: .
v_call: TRBV5-5
j_call: TRBJ2-3
clone_size: once
cdr3_aa: CASSLRLVTDTQYF
cdr3_nt: TGTGCCAGCAGCTTGCGACTAGTTACAGATACGCAGTATTTT

d_call: .
v_call: TRBV11-3
j_call: TRBJ2-2
clone_size: .
cdr3_aa: CASSLDGVNTGELFF
cdr3_nt: TGTGCCAGCAGCTTAGATGGCGTAAACACCGGGGAGCTGTTTTTT

d_call: TRBD1
v_call: TRBV7-2
j_call: TRBJ2-7
clone_size: once
cdr3_aa: CASSPQGPDEQYF
cdr3_nt: TGTGCCAGCAGCCCACAGGGGCCGGACGAGCAGTACTTC

d_call: .
v_call: TRBV11-3
j_call: TRBJ2-3
clone_size: .
cdr3_aa: CASSLGTSLDTQYF
cdr3_nt: TGTGCCAGCAGCCTGGGGACTTCCCTAGATACGCAGTATTTT

d_call: .
v_call: TRBV9
j_call: TRBJ2-2
clone_size: .
cdr3_aa: CASSVIGSGELFF
cdr3_nt: TGTGCCAGCAGCGTAATAGGGAGCGGGGAGCTGTTTTTT

d_call: TRBD2
v_call: TRBV19
j_call: TRBJ2-2
clone_size: .
cdr3_aa: CASLAGGPLTGELFF
cdr3_nt: TGTGCCAGTCTGGCGGGAGGGCCATTAACCGGGGAGCTGTTTTTT

d_call: .
v_call: TRBV5-1
j_call: TRBJ2-7
clone_size: .
cdr3_aa: CASSPQSLELSSYEQYF
cdr3_nt: TGCGCCAGCAGCCCACAAAGTCTGGAACTAAGCTCCTACGAGCAGTACTTC

d_call: .
v_call: TRBV5-1
j_call: TRBJ2-2
clone_size: .
cdr3_aa: CASSGGGRGTGELFF
cdr3_nt: TGCGCCAGCAGCGGGGGGGGCCGTGGCACCGGGGAGCTGTTTTTT

d_call: TRBD2
v_call: TRBV7-9
j_call: TRBJ2-7
clone_size: .
cdr3_aa: CASSSASGISYEQYF
cdr3_nt: TGTGCCAGCAGCTCAGCTAGCGGAATCTCCTACGAGCAGTACTTC

d_call: .
v_call: TRBV10-1
j_call: TRBJ1-1
clone_size: few
cdr3_aa: CASREQANTEAFF
cdr3_nt: TGCGCCAGCAGGGAACAGGCGAACACTGAAGCTTTCTTT

d_call: TRBD2
v_call: TRBV5-4
j_call: TRBJ2-3
clone_size: .
cdr3_aa: CASSLAASGASDTQYF
cdr3_nt: TGTGCCAGCAGCTTGGCCGCTAGCGGGGCCTCAGATACGCAGTATTTT

d_call: .
v_call: TRBV5-1
j_call: TRBJ2-5
clone_size: .
cdr3_aa: CASSLRPIQETQYF
cdr3_nt: TGCGCCAGCAGCTTGAGACCAATTCAAGAGACCCAGTACTTC

d_call: TRBD1
v_call: TRBV7-3
j_call: TRBJ2-7
clone_size: .
cdr3_aa: CASSPGTGAYEQYF
cdr3_nt: TGTGCCAGCAGCCCCGGGACAGGGGCCTACGAGCAGTACTTC

d_call: .
v_call: TRBV9
j_call: TRBJ1-1
clone_size: .
cdr3_aa: CASSVGSGTEAFF
cdr3_nt: TGTGCCAGCAGCGTAGGATCGGGCACTGAAGCTTTCTTT

d_call: TRBD2
v_call: TRBV19
j_call: TRBJ2-1
clone_size: .
cdr3_aa: CASRSWGEREGRDEQFF
cdr3_nt: TGTGCCAGCCGATCATGGGGGGAGCGGGAGGGTCGGGATGAGCAGTTCTTC

d_call: .
v_call: TRBV28
j_call: TRBJ1-1
clone_size: .
cdr3_aa: CASSLWGAPNTEAFF
cdr3_nt: TGTGCCAGCAGTTTATGGGGCGCCCCGAACACTGAAGCTTTCTTT

d_call: .
v_call: TRBV28
j_call: TRBJ2-1
clone_size: .
cdr3_aa: CAAGGGYYNEQFF
cdr3_nt: TGTGCCGCAGGGGGGGGATATTACAATGAGCAGTTCTTC

d_call: .
v_call: TRBV2
j_call: TRBJ2-2
clone_size: .
cdr3_aa: CASSDRQLNTGELFF
cdr3_nt: TGTGCCAGCAGCGACCGACAACTGAACACCGGGGAGCTGTTTTTT

d_call: .
v_call: TRBV28
j_call: TRBJ2-7
clone_size: .
cdr3_aa: CASSFDGQSYEQYF
cdr3_nt: TGTGCCAGCAGTTTTGATGGGCAGAGCTACGAGCAGTACTTC

d_call: .
v_call: TRBV12-5
j_call: TRBJ2-1
clone_size: once
cdr3_aa: CASGGGLWNEQFF
cdr3_nt: TGTGCTAGTGGTGGGGGACTCTGGAATGAGCAGTTCTTC

d_call: TRBD1
v_call: TRBV6-1
j_call: TRBJ1-4
clone_size: .
cdr3_aa: CASNIRTGFSEKLFF
cdr3_nt: TGTGCCAGCAACATAAGGACAGGATTTAGTGAAAAACTGTTTTTT

d_call: TRBD1
v_call: TRBV5-1
j_call: TRBJ2-2
clone_size: .
cdr3_aa: CASSFLEGATGELFF
cdr3_nt: TGCGCCAGCAGCTTCCTTGAGGGGGCCACCGGGGAGCTGTTTTTT

d_call: .
v_call: TRBV25-1
j_call: TRBJ2-1
clone_size: .
cdr3_aa: CASSVRGAGSLYNEQFF
cdr3_nt: TGTGCCAGCAGTGTCCGGGGGGCAGGGTCCCTTTACAATGAGCAGTTCTTC

d_call: .
v_call: TRBV2
j_call: TRBJ2-1
clone_size: .
cdr3_aa: CASSTLGGQDEQFF
cdr3_nt: TGTGCCAGCAGTACCCTGGGGGGGCAGGATGAGCAGTTCTTC

d_call: TRBD2
v_call: TRBV5-4
j_call: TRBJ2-1
clone_size: .
cdr3_aa: CASSSYSGSRDNEQFF
cdr3_nt: TGTGCCAGCAGCTCCTATAGCGGGTCCCGTGACAATGAGCAGTTCTTC

d_call: .
v_call: TRBV9
j_call: TRBJ1-2
clone_size: .
cdr3_aa: CASSVGDMDNLGYTF
cdr3_nt: TGTGCCAGCAGCGTAGGGGATATGGACAACCTTGGCTACACCTTC

d_call: TRBD1
v_call: TRBV5-1
j_call: TRBJ2-2
clone_size: .
cdr3_aa: CASSPKTGSTGELFF
cdr3_nt: TGCGCCAGCAGCCCTAAGACAGGGTCCACCGGGGAGCTGTTTTTT